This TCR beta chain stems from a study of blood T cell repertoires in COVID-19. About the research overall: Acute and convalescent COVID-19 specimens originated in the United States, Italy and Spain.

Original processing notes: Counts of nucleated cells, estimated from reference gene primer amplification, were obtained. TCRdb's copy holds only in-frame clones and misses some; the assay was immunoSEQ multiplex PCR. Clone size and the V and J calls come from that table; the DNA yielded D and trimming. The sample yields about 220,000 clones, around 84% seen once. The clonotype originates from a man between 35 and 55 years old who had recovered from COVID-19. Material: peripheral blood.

The CDR3 region is CASSAPSGISKYNEQFF. Here the CDR3 DNA reads TGTGCCAGCAGCGCCCCATCAGGGATCTCGAAATACAATGAGCAGTTCTTC. This chain uses TRBV9 with TRBJ2-1; a possible D gene is TRBD1 (5 bases). The germline V and J ends were trimmed by 3 bases and 4 bases, with 20 bases remaining between them. CDR1 and CDR2 (germline): SGDLS, YYNGEE. CDR3 length equals 17 residues.